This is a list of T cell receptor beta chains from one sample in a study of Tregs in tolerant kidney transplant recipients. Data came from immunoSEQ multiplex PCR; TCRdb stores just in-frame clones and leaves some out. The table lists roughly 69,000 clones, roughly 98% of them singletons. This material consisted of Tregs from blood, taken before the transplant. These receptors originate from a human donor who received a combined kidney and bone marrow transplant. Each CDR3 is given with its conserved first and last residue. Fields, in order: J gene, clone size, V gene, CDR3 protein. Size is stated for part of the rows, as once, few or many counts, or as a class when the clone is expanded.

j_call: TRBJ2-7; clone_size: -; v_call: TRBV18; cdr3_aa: CASSPRLTVSYEQYF
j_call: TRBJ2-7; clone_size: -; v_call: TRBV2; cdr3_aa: CASSVGQYSYEQYF
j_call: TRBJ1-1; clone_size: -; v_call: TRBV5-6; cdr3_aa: CASSLQGPMNTEAFF
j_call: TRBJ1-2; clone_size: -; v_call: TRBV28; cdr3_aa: CASSWTDRTSNYGYTF
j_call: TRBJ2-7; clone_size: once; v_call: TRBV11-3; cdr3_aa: CASSLGGQFYYEQYF
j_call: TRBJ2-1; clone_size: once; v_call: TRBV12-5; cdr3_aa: CASGLVRPGQGTHNEQFF
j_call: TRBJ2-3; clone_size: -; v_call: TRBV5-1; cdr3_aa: CASSLRLAGSTDTQYF
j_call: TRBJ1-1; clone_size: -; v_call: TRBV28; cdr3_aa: CASSLVWSGEAFF
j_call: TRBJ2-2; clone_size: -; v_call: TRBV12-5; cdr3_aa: CASGLVSTGGTGELFF
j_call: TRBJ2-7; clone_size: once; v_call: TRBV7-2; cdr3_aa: CASSLRGQGAYEQYF
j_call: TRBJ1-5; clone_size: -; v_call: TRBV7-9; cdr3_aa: CASSPQGDQPQHF
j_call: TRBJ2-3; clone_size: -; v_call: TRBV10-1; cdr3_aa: CAPTGTSGTTDTQYF
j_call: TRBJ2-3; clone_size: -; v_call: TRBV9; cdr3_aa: CASSVVGAGGSDTQYF
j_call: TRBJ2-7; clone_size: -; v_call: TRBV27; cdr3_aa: CASRSGTSSYEQYF
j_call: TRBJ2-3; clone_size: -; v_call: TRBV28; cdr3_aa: CASTSFDRGRADTQYF
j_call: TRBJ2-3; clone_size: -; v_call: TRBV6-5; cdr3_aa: CASSYAQGTGDTQYF
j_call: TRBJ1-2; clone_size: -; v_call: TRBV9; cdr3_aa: CASSSRIGGYTF
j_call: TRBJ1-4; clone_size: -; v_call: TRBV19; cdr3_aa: CASSILGGLKEKLFF
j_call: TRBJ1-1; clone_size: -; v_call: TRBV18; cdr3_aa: CASSPALTVMNTEAFF
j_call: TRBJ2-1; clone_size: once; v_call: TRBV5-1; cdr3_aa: CASSPGQGWNEQFF
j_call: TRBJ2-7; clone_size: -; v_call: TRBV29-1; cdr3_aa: CSVVRTGGRYEQYF
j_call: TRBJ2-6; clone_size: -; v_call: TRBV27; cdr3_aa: CASRDRNSGANVLTF
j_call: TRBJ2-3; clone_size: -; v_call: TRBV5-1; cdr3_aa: CASSLGPVTDTQYF
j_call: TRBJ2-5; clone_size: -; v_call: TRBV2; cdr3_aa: CASRPMGILAQETQYF
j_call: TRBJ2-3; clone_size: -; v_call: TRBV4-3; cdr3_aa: CASSQRFGITGWEEADTQYF
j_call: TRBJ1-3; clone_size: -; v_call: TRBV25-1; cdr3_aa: CASSGTGDFTGNTIYF
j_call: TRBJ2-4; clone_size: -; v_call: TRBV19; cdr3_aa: CASSTQGVGKNIQYF
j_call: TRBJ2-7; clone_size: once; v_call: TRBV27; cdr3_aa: CASRRTGDSYEQYF
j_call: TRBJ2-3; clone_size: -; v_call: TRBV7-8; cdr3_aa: CASSPQRTSGADTQYF
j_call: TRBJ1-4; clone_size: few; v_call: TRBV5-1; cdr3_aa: CASTKDRGYNEKLFF
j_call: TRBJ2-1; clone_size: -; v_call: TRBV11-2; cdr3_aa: CASSLEVASYNEQFF
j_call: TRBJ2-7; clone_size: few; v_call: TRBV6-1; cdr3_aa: CASTLALSYEQYF
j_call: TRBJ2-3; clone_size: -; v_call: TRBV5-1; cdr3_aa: CASRRRSGDDTQYF
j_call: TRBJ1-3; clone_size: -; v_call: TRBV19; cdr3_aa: CASRENRDRVIGNTIYF
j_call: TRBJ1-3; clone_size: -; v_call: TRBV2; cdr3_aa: CASSGQGYGNTIYF
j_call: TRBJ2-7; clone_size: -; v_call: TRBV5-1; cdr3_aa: CASSWGGGTPDEQYF
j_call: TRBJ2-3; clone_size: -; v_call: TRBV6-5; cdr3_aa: CASSYSRGGATDTQYF